Below, 32 T cell receptor beta chains from the same sample are listed, as sequenced in a study of molecular identifiers for immune sequencing clone quantification. TCRdb independently ran MiXCR on the PCR reads; one entry per CDR3 protein. The sample lists 7,000 to 8,000 distinct CDR3 sequences, 35% occurring once. The sequenced sample consisted of naive CD8+ T cells from blood, with Jurkat cell RNA spiked in. The sample's subset: FACS-sorted CD8+CD4-CCR7+CD45RA+ naive T cells. The receptors were gathered from a human donor in good health. Some libraries in this study had Jurkat cell RNA spiked in.

This clonotype is deemed medium-sized. V gene TRBV7-2 combines with J gene TRBJ2-1; D gene unclear. CDR3 length: 12 residues. CDR1 and CDR2 (germline): SGHTA, FQGNSA. The V and J ends lost 6 bases and 8 bases respectively, with 11 bases between them. The CDR3 sequence is CASSPTWDEQFF. The CDR3 DNA reads TGTGCCAGCAGTCCAACGTGGGATGAGCAGTTCTTC.

This clonotype was seen only a few times. The chain has TRBV20-1 and TRBJ1-5; D ambiguous. Germline assignment: CDR1 DFQATT and CDR2 SNEGSKA (reference sequence). This CDR3 is 15 amino acids long. V lost 2 bases to trimming and J lost 1 base, with 12 bases between them. CDR3 protein: CSARTWTESNQPQHF. The CDR3 region has the DNA TGCAGTGCTAGAACTTGGACGGAGAGCAATCAGCCCCAGCATTTT.

In the case of this clonotype: Relative to the germline gene, one junction end is altered; a read error may explain this. This rearrangement joins TRBV2 to TRBJ1-4; no firm D call. Germline loops: CDR1 SNHLY, CDR2 FYNNEI. The CDR3 covers 14 residues. Here the CDR3 DNA reads TGTGCCAGCAGGTCCCGGGAGGGTAATGAAAAACTGCTTTTT. This gives the protein CASRSREGNEKLLF. Supplemented by reference TRBV2 and TRBJ1-4, the full variable domain reads EPEVTQTPSHQVTQMGQEVILRCVPISNHLYFYWYRQILGQKVEFLVSFYNNEISEKSEIFDDQFSVERPDGSNFTLKIRSTKLEDSAMYFCASRSREGNEKLLFGSGTQLSVL.

The chain combines TRBV29-1 with TRBJ2-1; D gene uncertain. Germline CDR1 and CDR2: SQVTM and ANQGSEA. This CDR3 spans 12 amino acids. Deletions cut 3 bases from V and 7 bases from J, with 10 bases between. CDR3 sequence (DNA): TGCAGCGTTGACGGCGGTTTAAATGAGCAGTTCTTC. Amino acids: CSVDGGLNEQFF.

This clonotype was seen a few times. The V call is TRBV11-2, the J call TRBJ2-2; D is unclear. Germline assignment: CDR1 SGHAT and CDR2 FQNNGV. This CDR3 region has 15 residues. Trimming shortened V by 8 bases and J by 1 base, and 14 bases separated the two germline ends. CDR3 in DNA: TGTGCCAGCGAGCTTTATTCAGGGAACACCGGGGAGCTGTTTTTT. Amino acid sequence: CASELYSGNTGELFF.

This clonotype was seen only a few times. The CDR3 coding sequence is TGTGCCAGCAGTTTGTCCGAGCGGGCTTCGGGCACAGATACGCAGTATTTT. It encodes CASSLSERASGTDTQYF. V and J are TRBV14 and TRBJ2-3; D possibly corresponds to TRBD2 (6 bases). Looked up from germline, CDR1 is SGHDN and CDR2 is FVKESK. The CDR3 spans 17 residues. The V end lost 6 bases, the J end lost 1 base, and 20 bases lay between the germline ends.

This clonotype was counted once. A much larger clone differs from this one at a single base, so this may be a read error. The V call is TRBV7-9, the J call TRBJ2-5; D could derive from TRBD1 or TRBD2 (5 bases each). Germline V gene data show CDR1 as SEHNR and CDR2 as FQNEAQ (reference sequence). V lost 0 bases, J lost 0 bases, and 11 bases lay in between. This CDR3 is built from 16 residues. CDR3 amino acids: CASSLAYRGYQETQYF. The CDR3 DNA reads as TGTGCCAGCAGCTTAGCATACCGGGGCTACCAAGAGACCCAGTACTTC.

Details on this clonotype: The conserved phenylalanine or tryptophan is not found at the CDR3 terminus, so this likely reflects a read error. This chain links TRBV12-3 or TRBV12-4 with TRBJ1-5; D is perhaps TRBD1 (6 bases). The ends were cut back, 7 bases at V and 0 bases at J, with 13 bases in the middle. The CDR3 contains 15 residues. CDR3 bases: TGTGCCAGCAAGACTGGACAGTATAGCAATCAGCCCCAGCATTAT. As protein: CASKTGQYSNQPQHY.

The V and J genes are TRBV7-6 and TRBJ2-5; D call uncertain. Germline lookup yields CDR1 SGHVS and CDR2 FNYEAQ. V lost 1 base, J lost 7 bases, and 4 bases lay in between. The CDR3 is 11 amino acids. CDR3 sequence reads: CASSLDPTQYF. The CDR3 DNA follows: TGTGCCAGCAGCTTAGACCCGACCCAGTACTTC. The whole variable domain, remainder taken from reference TRBV7-6 and TRBJ2-5, is GAGVSQSPRYKVTKRGQDVALRCDPISGHVSLYWYRQALGQGPEFLTYFNYEAQQDKSGLPNDRFSAERPEGSISTLTIQRTEQRDSAMYRCASSLDPTQYFGPGTRLLVL.

This chain links TRBV11-2 with TRBJ2-1; tentatively, D is TRBD2 (5 bases). This CDR3 contains 15 residues. Germline loops: CDR1 SGHAT, CDR2 FQNNGV. The V gene lost 6 bases and the J gene lost 3 bases, with 15 bases spanning the gap. The CDR3 DNA reads TGTGCCAGCAGTCTAGAGTTCGGGGACTACAATGAGCAGTTCTTC. Translating gives CASSLEFGDYNEQFF.

This clonotype was found once. Mismatch with germline at one junction end may stem from a read error. The V and J genes are TRBV4-3 and TRBJ2-7; TRBD2 might be the D (5 bases). CDR1 LGHNA and CDR2 YSLEER come from the germline V gene. The CDR3 totals 14 residues. Here the CDR3 DNA reads TGCGCCAGCTGCCAAGATGGTGAGGGAGCCGAGCAGTACTTC. Residues: CASCQDGEGAEQYF.

For this clonotype: A much bigger clone sits one base away, suggesting this may be a read error. As DNA, the CDR3 is TGCAGTGCTAGAGAGCGGCTACAGGGCACCTACGAGCAGTACTTC. It specifies CSARERLQGTYEQYF. The gene calls are TRBV20-1 and TRBJ2-7; D might be TRBD1 (6 bases). This CDR3 is 15 amino acids long. Trimming pared 0 bases from V and 2 bases from J, leaving 14 bases between. The germline V gene has CDR1 DFQATT and CDR2 SNEGSKA (reference sequence).

This clonotype is medium-sized. The chain uses TRBV5-1 and TRBJ2-7, with D tentatively TRBD2 (5 bases). CDR3 length: 11 amino acids. Germline CDR1 SGHRS, CDR2 YFSETQ. V was shortened by 3 bases and J by 9 bases, with 10 bases between the two germline ends. CDR3 in DNA: TGCGCCAGCAGCTCCGGGGTTGGGCAGTACTTC. This translates into CASSSGVGQYF.

Notes on this clonotype: A much bigger clone sits one base away, suggesting this may be a read error. The chain uses TRBV6-5 and TRBJ2-3; D is unclear. The germline CDR1 and CDR2 sequences are MNHEY and SVGAGI. The CDR3 is 16 amino acids. V gave up 2 bases and J gave up 2 bases, with 14 bases separating them. DNA of the CDR3: TGTGCCAGCAGTTACAGTGGCGCGGTCTACACAGATACGCAGTATTTT. It codes for CASSYSGAVYTDTQYF.

This clonotype was picked up a small number of times. The CDR3 sequence is CSARKQGSEAFF. In DNA form, the CDR3 reads TGCAGTGCTAGAAAACAGGGGTCTGAAGCTTTCTTT. This chain links TRBV20-1 with TRBJ1-1; 7 bases line up with TRBD1. After removal of 2 bases from V and 6 bases from J, the junction contained 3 bases not matched to a gene. The CDR3 runs 12 residues. Germline V gene sequence: CDR1 DFQATT, CDR2 SNEGSKA (reference sequence).

The chain carries TRBV27 and TRBJ2-7; D might be TRBD1 (5 bases). Germline V CDR1 and CDR2: MNHEY, SMNVEV (reference sequence). The CDR3 has 10 residues. V lost 7 bases and J 7 bases, leaving 8 bases between the germline ends. The CDR3 DNA is TGTGCCAGCAAATCAGGGGAGCAGTACTTC. It is translated as CASKSGEQYF.

About this clonotype itself: A read error may explain this, as a much larger clone is one base away. The genes are TRBV29-1 and TRBJ2-1; no reliable D call. CDR3 size: 11 residues. The germline CDR1 and CDR2 sequences are SQVTM and ANQGSEA. The CDR3 here is CSAETIVGQFF. In DNA, the CDR3 is TGCAGCGCTGAAACGATAGTTGGGCAGTTCTTC.

J is TRBJ2-1 and V is TRBV11-2, with D possibly TRBD1 on 5 matching bases. This CDR3 region has 15 residues. Germline V CDR1 and CDR2: SGHAT, FQNNGV. V was pared by 6 bases and J by 0 bases, with 12 bases between. DNA of the CDR3: TGTGCCAGCAGTTCTATCGACAGCTCCTACAATGAGCAGTTCTTC. Its translation: CASSSIDSSYNEQFF.

This clonotype was seen more than once but under ten times. The chain uses TRBV3-1 and TRBJ2-7, with D tentatively TRBD1 or TRBD2 (5 bases each). The CDR3 runs 15 residues. V dropped 0 bases and J dropped 5 bases, with 14 bases sitting between them. Germline V gene lookup returns CDR1 LGHDT and CDR2 YNNKEL (reference sequence). The CDR3 sequence is CASSQEGPGGDEQYF. For the CDR3, the DNA is TGTGCCAGCAGCCAAGAGGGGCCAGGAGGAGACGAGCAGTACTTC.

The CDR3, as DNA: TGTGCCAGCAGTTACTCCTTCGGACAGGGATCGGGTCAGCCCCAGCATTTT. As protein: CASSYSFGQGSGQPQHF. This chain uses TRBV6-2 or TRBV6-3 with TRBJ1-5, with 8 bases aligning to TRBD1. Per germline, CDR1 MNHEY and CDR2 SVGEGT. Germline trimming cut 0 bases from V and 6 bases from J; bases unmatched to any gene: 10. This CDR3 spans 17 amino acids.

This clonotype was recorded a few times. The chain has TRBV15 and TRBJ2-2; D is possibly TRBD2 (6 bases). Germline V gene data show CDR1 as LNHNV and CDR2 as YYDKDF (reference sequence). This CDR3 is built from 16 residues. Trimming stripped 2 bases from V and 3 bases from J, with 13 bases between. In DNA, the CDR3 is TGTGCCACCAGCAGACGGAGGGGCGAGGACACCGGGGAGCTGTTTTTT. This encodes CATSRRRGEDTGELFF.

The rearrangement joins TRBV14 to TRBJ2-1; D ambiguous. The CDR3 runs to 14 residues. Germline CDR1 reads SGHDN; CDR2 reads FVKESK. Trimming shortened V by 8 bases and J by 0 bases, and 11 bases separated the two germline ends. The CDR3 loop is CASGPVSSYNEQFF. The CDR3 nucleotides read TGTGCCAGCGGCCCGGTTAGCTCCTACAATGAGCAGTTCTTC.

This chain connects TRBV20-1 to TRBJ2-7; TRBD1 matches 8 bases. The trim removed 3 bases at V and 7 bases at J, leaving 5 bases unmatched. Germline V gene lookup returns CDR1 DFQATT and CDR2 SNEGSKA (reference sequence). This CDR3 spans 12 amino acids. The DNA for the CDR3 is TGCAGTGCTAGGGACAGGGTCGGTGAGCAGTACTTC. Residues: CSARDRVGEQYF.

The chain combines TRBV28 with TRBJ1-4; no definite D call. The germline V and J ends were trimmed by 6 bases and 3 bases, with 11 bases remaining between them. There are 14 residues in the CDR3. The germline gives CDR1 MDHEN, CDR2 SYDVKM. Written as DNA, the CDR3 is TGTGCCAGCAGCCTCTGGTTTGCTAATGAAAAACTGTTTTTT. The encoded protein is CASSLWFANEKLFF.

This clonotype showed up just a few times. The chain couples TRBV9 to TRBJ2-3; maybe TRBD1 (6 bases). Germline V gene data show CDR1 as SGDLS and CDR2 as YYNGEE. CDR3 length: 16 residues. V lost 3 bases and J 2 bases, leaving 16 bases between the germline ends. The CDR3 loop is CASSGTDRTSTDTQYF. Written as DNA, the CDR3 is TGTGCCAGCAGCGGAACGGACAGAACCTCCACAGATACGCAGTATTTT.

The rearrangement uses TRBV11-2 and TRBJ2-1, with D unclear. The CDR3 is 14 residues long. Trimming left V 2 bases short and J 8 bases short, with 13 bases between. The germline gives CDR1 SGHAT, CDR2 FQNNGV. CDR3 DNA sequence: TGTGCCAGCAGCTTATCTAGATCACCCCATGAGCAGTTCTTC. Translated: CASSLSRSPHEQFF.

This clonotype is medium-sized in the sample. The chain carries TRBV28 and TRBJ2-3, with D possibly matching TRBD2 (6 bases). Germline lookup yields CDR1 MDHEN and CDR2 SYDVKM. The CDR3 spans 14 residues. The V end lost 3 bases, the J end lost 3 bases, and 10 bases lay between the germline ends. Written as DNA, the CDR3 is TGTGCCAGCAGTTTTGTGGCGGGGACAGATACGCAGTATTTT. This translates into CASSFVAGTDTQYF.

CDR3 in amino acids: CASSALTKLDQPQHF. In DNA, the CDR3 is TGTGCCAGCAGTGCATTGACGAAACTTGATCAGCCCCAGCATTTT. The rearrangement joins TRBV6-2 or TRBV6-3 to TRBJ1-5; no definite D call. CDR1 and CDR2 from the germline V gene are MNHEY and SVGEGT. This CDR3 spans 15 amino acids. Deletions cut 5 bases from V and 5 bases from J, with 16 bases between.

This clonotype was detected a few times. The J gene is TRBJ2-4, the V gene TRBV20-1; possible D gene TRBD2, 6 bases. Per the germline V gene, CDR1 is DFQATT and CDR2 is SNEGSKA (reference sequence). The CDR3 has 15 amino acids. V was shortened by 1 base and J by 1 base, with 11 bases between the two germline ends. This CDR3 is CSARAFRGAKNIQYF. The CDR3 DNA reads TGCAGTGCTAGAGCATTCCGGGGGGCCAAAAACATTCAGTACTTC.

This clonotype has only a few counts. V and J are TRBV27 and TRBJ2-3; D perhaps matches TRBD2 (6 bases). CDR3 size: 15 residues. Looked up from germline, CDR1 is MNHEY and CDR2 is SMNVEV (reference sequence). V dropped 7 bases and J dropped 3 bases, with 17 bases sitting between them. This chain's CDR3 is CASTDLAEGTDTQYF. CDR3 coding DNA: TGTGCCAGCACAGATTTAGCGGAGGGGACAGATACGCAGTATTTT.

Comment on this clonotype: The junction does not match germline at one end; this may be a read error. V is TRBV2 and J is TRBJ1-2; tentatively, D is TRBD1 (5 bases). Germline V lookup: CDR1 SNHLY, CDR2 FYNNEI. There are 15 residues in the CDR3. The CDR3 bases are TGTGCCGGCAGTGAATTGGGCAGGGTGTCCTATGGCTACACCTTC. Translated, it gives CAGSELGRVSYGYTF.

A few counts support this clonotype. The rearrangement links TRBV6-6 to TRBJ1-5; D is uncertain. V gave up 2 bases and J gave up 1 base, with 15 bases separating them. There are 17 residues in the CDR3. Per the germline V gene, CDR1 is MNHNY and CDR2 is SVGAGI (reference sequence). The CDR3 is CASSYNPPAGSNQPQHF. DNA of the CDR3: TGTGCCAGCAGTTACAATCCCCCGGCAGGAAGCAATCAGCCCCAGCATTTT.